A selection of T cell receptor beta chains follows, all from one sample in a study of T cell responses to AZD1222 COVID-19 vaccine. Profiling relied on immunoSEQ multiplex PCR, and the TCRdb table lists in-frame clones only, not all of them. The sample records 100,000 to 150,000 clones, 75% to 90% being singletons. Sequenced material: peripheral blood, taken 28 days after the second AZD1222 dose. These receptors all come from an adult who received the AZD1222 COVID-19 vaccine. Each CDR3 is given with its conserved first and last residue. The D gene is left open where the match is weak. Only part of the rows carry a size: once, few, many, or a class if the clone is expanded.

size	V	J	D	CDR3	DNA
.	TRBV7-8	TRBJ1-5	.	CASSATGHQPQHF	TGTGCCAGCAGCGCCACAGGGCATCAGCCCCAGCATTTT
.	TRBV20-1	TRBJ2-5	TRBD1	CSASLTGDNLETQYF	TGCAGTGCTAGTTTGACAGGGGACAATCTGGAGACCCAGTACTTC
.	TRBV19	TRBJ2-2	.	CASSMDRGALDTGELFF	TGTGCCAGTAGTATGGATAGAGGGGCGTTGGACACCGGGGAGCTGTTTTTT
few	TRBV6-4	TRBJ1-6	.	CASRPSGVQGAYNSPLHF	TGTGCCAGCAGGCCCTCGGGGGTCCAGGGAGCGTATAATTCACCCCTCCACTTT
.	TRBV28	TRBJ1-2	TRBD1	CASSKLQGRLGYTF	TGTGCCAGCAGTAAACTACAGGGGAGGCTGGGCTACACCTTC
.	TRBV28	TRBJ2-3	.	CASSLGLAGDTQYF	TGTGCCAGCAGTTTGGGCCTGGCGGGAGATACGCAGTATTTT
.	TRBV9	TRBJ1-1	.	CASSDSRDTASGTEAFF	TGTGCCAGCAGCGATTCCCGGGACACAGCTTCAGGCACTGAAGCTTTCTTT
.	TRBV11-2	TRBJ2-7	.	CASNPEGGAPYEQYF	TGTGCCAGCAACCCGGAGGGGGGGGCTCCCTACGAGCAGTACTTC
.	TRBV4-2	TRBJ2-7	.	CASSQELQREQYF	TGTGCCAGCAGCCAAGAACTGCAGCGCGAGCAGTACTTC
.	TRBV19	TRBJ2-7	TRBD1	CASKGTATSYEQYF	TGTGCCAGTAAAGGGACAGCTACGTCCTACGAGCAGTACTTC